The T cell receptor (beta chain) under discussion was sequenced for a study of post-analysis software for immune sequencing data. Study summary: Courses of disease covered relapsing-remitting, secondary progressive and progressive-relapsing multiple sclerosis.

Study observations and caveats: Significantly lower normalized Chao1 diversity was found in patients with multiple sclerosis relative to controls. Patients showed TRBV5-6, TRBV5-1 and TRBV20-1 among a few TRBV segments more frequent than in controls.

The CDR3 length is 17 residues. Trimming pared 5 bases from V and 0 bases from J, leaving 17 bases between. Germline V gene sequence: CDR1 SGHTA, CDR2 FQGNSA. TCR beta cDNA libraries had unique molecular identifiers. TCRdb processed the PCR reads anew with MiXCR; each CDR3 protein has one entry. The profile shows more than 450,000 distinct CDR3 sequences, approximately 34% of them singletons. A remark on this clonotype: Its matching antigen is unknown.

The TCR comes from a girl aged 2 to 17 with multiple sclerosis. Sequenced input: blood. V and J are TRBV7-2 and TRBJ2-1; unclear D gene. The CDR3 bases are TGTGCCAGCAGCCTACTATGGCGCCGGAGCTCCTACAATGAGCAGTTCTTC. Encoded protein: CASSLLWRRSSYNEQFF.